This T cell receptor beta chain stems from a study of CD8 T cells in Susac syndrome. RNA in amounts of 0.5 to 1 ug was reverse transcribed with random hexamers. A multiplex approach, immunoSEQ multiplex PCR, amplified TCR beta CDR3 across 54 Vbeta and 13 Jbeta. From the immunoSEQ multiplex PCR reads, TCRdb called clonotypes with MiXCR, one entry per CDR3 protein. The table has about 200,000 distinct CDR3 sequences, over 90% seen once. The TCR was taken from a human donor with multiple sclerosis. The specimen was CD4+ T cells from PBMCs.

Written as DNA, the CDR3 is TGTGCCAGCAGCCATGCGTCTGAAGCTTTCTTT. It specifies CASSHASEAFF. The rearrangement links TRBV3-1 to TRBJ1-1; D is uncertain. CDR1 is LGHDT, CDR2 YNNKEL, per germline (reference sequence). The CDR3 is 11 residues long. V lost 3 bases to trimming and J lost 6 bases, with 5 bases between them.